One TCR beta chain is described in this entry. Its antigen is unknown. The sample originates from a study of T cell responses to AZD1222 COVID-19 vaccine. Study-level findings and limits: Spike-specific TCR breadth and depth were elevated following two AZD1222 doses. There were repertoire samples only from the period after the peak T cell response. Baseline serology detected seropositivity in only a handful of AZD1222 recipients. Females made up more of the donors, who were largely white British, and clonal diversity may have come out too low.

Trimming took 2 bases from V and 5 from J; bases not matched to a gene: 12. Germline lookup yields CDR1 SGHRS and CDR2 YFSETQ. The CDR3 totals 16 residues. TCRdb's table, derived via immunoSEQ multiplex PCR, lists solely in-frame clones and lacks some. This sample has 150,000 to 200,000 clones, with 94% found just once. Specimen: peripheral blood, collected 28 days after the second AZD1222 dose. The genes are TRBV5-1 and TRBJ2-7; 8 bases are shared with TRBD2. The sequence was obtained from an adult who received the AZD1222 COVID-19 vaccine. CDR3 amino acids: CASSLPGGSGINEQYF. CDR3 in DNA: TGCGCCAGCAGCTTACCGGGGGGGTCCGGGATCAACGAGCAGTACTTC.